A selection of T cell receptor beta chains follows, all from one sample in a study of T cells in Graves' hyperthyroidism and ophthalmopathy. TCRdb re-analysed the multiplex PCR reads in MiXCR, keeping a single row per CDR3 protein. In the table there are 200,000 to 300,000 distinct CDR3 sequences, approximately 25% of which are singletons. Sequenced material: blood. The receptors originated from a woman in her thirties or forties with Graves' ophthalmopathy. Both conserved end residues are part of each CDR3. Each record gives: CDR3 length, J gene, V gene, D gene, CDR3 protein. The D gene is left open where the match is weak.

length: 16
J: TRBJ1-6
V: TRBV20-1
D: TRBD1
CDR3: CSASELGQGASSPLHF

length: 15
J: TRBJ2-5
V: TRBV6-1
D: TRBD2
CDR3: CASGKSPSGQETQYF

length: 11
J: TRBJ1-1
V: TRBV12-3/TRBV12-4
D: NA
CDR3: CASTKGWEAFF

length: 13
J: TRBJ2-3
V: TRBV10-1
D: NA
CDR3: CASSDERATAQYF

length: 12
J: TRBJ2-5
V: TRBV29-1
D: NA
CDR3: CSVESDPKTQYF

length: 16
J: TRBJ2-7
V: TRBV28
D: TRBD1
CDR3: CASSLTGGEIPYEQYF

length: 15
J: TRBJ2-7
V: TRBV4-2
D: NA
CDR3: CASSSSGTLSYEQYF

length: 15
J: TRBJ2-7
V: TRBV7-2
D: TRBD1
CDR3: CASSLGVDRVYEQYF

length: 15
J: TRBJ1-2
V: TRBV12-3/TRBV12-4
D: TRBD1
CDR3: CASSLGRQGTYGYTF

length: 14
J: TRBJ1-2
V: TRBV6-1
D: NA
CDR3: CASSEGDRNYGYTF

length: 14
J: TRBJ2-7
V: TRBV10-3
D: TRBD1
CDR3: CAISRGQGAVEQYF

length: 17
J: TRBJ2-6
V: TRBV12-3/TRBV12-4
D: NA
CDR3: CASTLRQGAPGANVLTF

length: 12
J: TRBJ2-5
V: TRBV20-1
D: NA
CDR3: CSARNVMETQYF

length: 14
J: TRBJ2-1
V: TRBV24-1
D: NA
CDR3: CATSGDHGLNEQFF

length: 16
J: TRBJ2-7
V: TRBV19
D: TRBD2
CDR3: CASSPRTSGSRYEQYF

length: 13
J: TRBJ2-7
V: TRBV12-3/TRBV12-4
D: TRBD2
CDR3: CASSRLARYEQYF

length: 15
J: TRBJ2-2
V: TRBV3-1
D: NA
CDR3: CASSQGRTNTGELFF

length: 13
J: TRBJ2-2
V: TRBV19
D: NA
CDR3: CASRPGNNGELFF

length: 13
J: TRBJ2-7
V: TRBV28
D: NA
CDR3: CASSTAEHYEQYF

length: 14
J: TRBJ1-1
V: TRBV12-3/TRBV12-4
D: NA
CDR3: CATKKAGGTTEAFF

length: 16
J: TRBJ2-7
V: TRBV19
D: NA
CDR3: CASRRTGIAGSYEQYF

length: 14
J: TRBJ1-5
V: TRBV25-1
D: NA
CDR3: CASSEQGPSQPQHF

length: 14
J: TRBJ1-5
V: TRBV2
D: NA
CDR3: CASSVFPFDQPQHF

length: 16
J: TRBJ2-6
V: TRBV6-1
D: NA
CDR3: CASKGPAYSGANVLTF

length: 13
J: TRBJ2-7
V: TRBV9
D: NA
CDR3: CASSVNPADEQYF

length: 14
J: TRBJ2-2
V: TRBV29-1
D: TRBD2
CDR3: CSGRLAGDTGELFF

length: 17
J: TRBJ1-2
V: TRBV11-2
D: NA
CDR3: CASSLVDRPRGYYGYTF

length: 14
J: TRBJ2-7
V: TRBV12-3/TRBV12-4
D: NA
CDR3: CASSVSLGSYEQYF

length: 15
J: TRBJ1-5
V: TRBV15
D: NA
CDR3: CATSIGSGGNQPQHF

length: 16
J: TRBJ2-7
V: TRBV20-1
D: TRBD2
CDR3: CSARDRRLALSYEQYF

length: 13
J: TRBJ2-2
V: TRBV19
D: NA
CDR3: CASTQVKTGELFF

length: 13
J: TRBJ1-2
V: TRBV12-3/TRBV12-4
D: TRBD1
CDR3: CASATGGWYGYTF

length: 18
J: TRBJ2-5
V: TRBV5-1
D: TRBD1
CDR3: CASSLAGTGTPNQETQYF

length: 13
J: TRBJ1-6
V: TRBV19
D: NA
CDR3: CATGPTINSPLHF

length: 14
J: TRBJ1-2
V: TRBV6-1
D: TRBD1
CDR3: CASSETGTGDGYTF

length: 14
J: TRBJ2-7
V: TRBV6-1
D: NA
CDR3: CAGSRTLSSYEQYF

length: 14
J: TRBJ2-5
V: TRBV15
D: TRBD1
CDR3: CATSSYTGGETQYF

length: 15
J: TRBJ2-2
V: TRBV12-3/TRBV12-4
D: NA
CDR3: CASSPSRVWVGELFF

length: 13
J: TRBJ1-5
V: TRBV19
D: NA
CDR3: CASSNSGGQPQPF

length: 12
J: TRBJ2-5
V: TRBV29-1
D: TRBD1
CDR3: CSANRGEETQYF

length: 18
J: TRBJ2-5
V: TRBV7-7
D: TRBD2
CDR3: CASSLGPRGSGNQETQYF

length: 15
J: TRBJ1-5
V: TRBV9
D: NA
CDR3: CASSVGHDSNQPQHF

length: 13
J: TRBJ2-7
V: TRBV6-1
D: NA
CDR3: CASNERLLNEQYF

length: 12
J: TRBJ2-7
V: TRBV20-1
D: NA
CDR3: CSARGPSYEQYF

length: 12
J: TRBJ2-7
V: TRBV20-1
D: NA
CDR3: CSARATVYEQYF

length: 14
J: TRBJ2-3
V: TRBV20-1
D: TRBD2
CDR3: CSASTTSGGDTQYF

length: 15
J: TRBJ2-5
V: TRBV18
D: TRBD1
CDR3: CASSPSQGHQETQYF

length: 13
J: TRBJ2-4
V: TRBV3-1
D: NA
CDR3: CASSQNRDGIQYF

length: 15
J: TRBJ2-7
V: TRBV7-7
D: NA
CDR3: CASSLADRPYYEQYF